These T cell receptor beta chains were read from a single sample in a study of shared clonotypes between healthy human individuals. Clones were sequenced by immunoSEQ multiplex PCR, and TCRdb holds only the in-frame ones, with some missing. Of fewer than 850,000 clones listed, 80% to 95% are singletons. The sequenced sample was memory CD8+ T cells from PBMCs. These receptors all come from a man aged 18 to 30 in good health. Some clones in this sample may be carry-over from other donors' samples. Each CDR3 is given with its conserved first and last residue. Fields, in order: V gene, J gene, CDR3 protein.

TRBV6-1	TRBJ1-1	CASSERGHTEAFF
TRBV19	TRBJ2-5	CASSAGTGRRETQYF
TRBV7-9	TRBJ2-7	CASSLATGQHYEQYF
TRBV27	TRBJ2-7	CASSFSQGSYEQYF
TRBV27	TRBJ2-7	CASTLRGQGALEQYF
TRBV27	TRBJ2-1	CASSPPGGVAFF
TRBV4-1	TRBJ2-7	CASSQVYGYEQYF
TRBV18	TRBJ2-7	CASSPQGTADLYEQYF
TRBV7-6	TRBJ2-3	CASSQTSGSADTQYF
TRBV15	TRBJ2-5	CATSRRGTSGITQYF
TRBV5-1	TRBJ2-1	CASSREFHNEQFF
TRBV27	TRBJ2-3	CASSFLGQGIADTQYF
TRBV4-3	TRBJ2-1	CASSQEVERERNEQFF
TRBV25-1	TRBJ2-7	CATGALEQYF
TRBV6-1	TRBJ1-1	CASTPGRNTEAFF
TRBV25-1	TRBJ2-7	CASTWGGGEQYF
TRBV30	TRBJ2-3	CAWSYVTSSSTDTQYF